This record concerns one T cell receptor (beta chain) sequence. The antigen remains unidentified. This sample was included in a study of T cells after yellow fever vaccination. The CDR3 contains 15 residues. Per the germline V gene, CDR1 is MGHRA and CDR2 is YSYEKL. Deletions cut 1 base from V and 3 bases from J, with 12 bases between. For TCR, cDNA came from 5'RACE template switching, which added a universal primer site and UMIs. Each CDR3 protein gets one entry after TCRdb re-called the 5' RACE reads with MiXCR. The repertoire holds about 300,000 distinct CDR3 sequences, with around 4.1% as singletons. General study points: After the booster, 95% to 98% of CD4 and 88% of CD8 primary-response clones were re-detected.

This chain uses TRBV4-1 with TRBJ1-2; tentative D call: TRBD1 (6 bases). This clonotype was sampled from a man between 18 and 35 years old who received the YFV17D yellow fever vaccine. Sequenced here: PBMCs, sampled 5 days after the yellow fever booster vaccination. Here the CDR3 DNA reads TGCGCCAGCAGCCAAGGGGCTTCAGGGGACTATGGCTACACCTTC. Translation gives CASSQGASGDYGYTF.